This T cell receptor beta chain was obtained from a study of regulatory dendritic cells for organ transplantation. Study-level information: Regulatory dendritic cells came from monocytes given vitamin D3 and IL-10.

In regard to this clone: Its matching antigen is unknown.

Only in-frame clones appear in the TCRdb table, and some are missing; sequencing was by immunoSEQ multiplex PCR. Of about 12,000 clones in the sample, 89% are singletons; the top ten hold roughly 0.41%. Sorted T cells were CFSE-labeled and cultured 5 days with allogeneic regulatory or mature dendritic cells at 1:10. Naive CD45RA+ and memory CD45RO+ CD4+ or CD8+ T cells were FACS-sorted. The source of this sequence is a human donor in good health. The sequenced sample consisted of naive CD8+ T cells from blood cultured with dendritic cells. Subset indicated: CD45RA+ naive T cells.

CDR3 in DNA: TGTGCCAGCAGCTTAGGCCCCTCGAGGGGGAAAGGCACTGAAGCTTTCTTT. This gives the protein CASSLGPSRGKGTEAFF. The rearrangement joins TRBV7-9 to TRBJ1-1; tentative D call: TRBD1 (6 bases). CDR3 length: 17 residues. Germline values: CDR1 SEHNR, CDR2 FQNEAQ (reference sequence). V was clipped by 1 base and J by 4 bases, with 19 bases between them.